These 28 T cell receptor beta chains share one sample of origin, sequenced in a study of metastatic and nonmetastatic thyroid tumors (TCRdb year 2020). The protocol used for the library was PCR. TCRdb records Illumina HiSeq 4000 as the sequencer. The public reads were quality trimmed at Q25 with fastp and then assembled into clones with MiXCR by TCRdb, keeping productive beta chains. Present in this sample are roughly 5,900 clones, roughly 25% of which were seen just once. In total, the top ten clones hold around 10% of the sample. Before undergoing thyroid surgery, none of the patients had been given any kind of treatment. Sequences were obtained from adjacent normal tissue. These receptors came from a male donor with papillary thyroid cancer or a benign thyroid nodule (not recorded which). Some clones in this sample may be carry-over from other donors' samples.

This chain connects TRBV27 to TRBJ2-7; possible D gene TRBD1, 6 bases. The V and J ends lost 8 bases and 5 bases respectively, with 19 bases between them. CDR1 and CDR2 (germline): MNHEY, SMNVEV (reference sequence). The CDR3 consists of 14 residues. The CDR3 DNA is TGTGCCAGCCAAATCAGCGACAGGCTCCACGAGCAGTACTTC. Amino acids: CASQISDRLHEQYF.

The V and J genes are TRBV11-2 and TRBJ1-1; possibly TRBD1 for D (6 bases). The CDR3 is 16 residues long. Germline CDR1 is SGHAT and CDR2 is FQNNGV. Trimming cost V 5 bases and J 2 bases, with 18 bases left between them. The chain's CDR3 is CASSLPLWGANTEAFF. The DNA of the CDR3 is TGTGCCAGCAGCCTACCCTTGTGGGGGGCTAACACTGAAGCTTTCTTT.

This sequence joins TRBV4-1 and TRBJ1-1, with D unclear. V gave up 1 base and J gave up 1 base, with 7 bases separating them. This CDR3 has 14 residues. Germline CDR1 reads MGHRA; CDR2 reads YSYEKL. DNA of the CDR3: TGCGCCAGCAGCCAAGTTGATTGGAACACTGAAGCTTTCTTT. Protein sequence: CASSQVDWNTEAFF.

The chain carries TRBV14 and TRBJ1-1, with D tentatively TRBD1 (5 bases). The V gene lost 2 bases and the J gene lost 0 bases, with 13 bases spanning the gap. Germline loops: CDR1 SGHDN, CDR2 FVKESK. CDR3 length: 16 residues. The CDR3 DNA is TGTGCCAGCAGCCAATTGGGAGGGGTCATGAACACTGAAGCTTTCTTT. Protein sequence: CASSQLGGVMNTEAFF.

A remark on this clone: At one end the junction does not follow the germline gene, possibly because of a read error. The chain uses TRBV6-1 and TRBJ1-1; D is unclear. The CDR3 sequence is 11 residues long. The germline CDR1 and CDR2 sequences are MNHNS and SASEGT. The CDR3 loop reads CAISEWAEAFF. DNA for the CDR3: TGTGCCATCAGTGAATGGGCTGAAGCTTTCTTT.

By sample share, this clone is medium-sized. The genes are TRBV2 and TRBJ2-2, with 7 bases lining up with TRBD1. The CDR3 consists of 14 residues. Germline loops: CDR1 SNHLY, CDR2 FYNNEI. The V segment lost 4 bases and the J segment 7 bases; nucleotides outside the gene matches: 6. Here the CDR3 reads CASSAQGGGGELFF. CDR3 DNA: TGTGCCAGCAGTGCGCAAGGGGGCGGCGGGGAGCTGTTTTTT.

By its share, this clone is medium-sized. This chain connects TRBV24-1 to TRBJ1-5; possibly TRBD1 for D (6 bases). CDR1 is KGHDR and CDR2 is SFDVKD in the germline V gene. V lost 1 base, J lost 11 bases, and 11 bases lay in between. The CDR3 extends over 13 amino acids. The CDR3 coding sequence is TGTGCCACCAGTGATTTTTCGGGACATACCCAGCATTTT. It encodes CATSDFSGHTQHF.

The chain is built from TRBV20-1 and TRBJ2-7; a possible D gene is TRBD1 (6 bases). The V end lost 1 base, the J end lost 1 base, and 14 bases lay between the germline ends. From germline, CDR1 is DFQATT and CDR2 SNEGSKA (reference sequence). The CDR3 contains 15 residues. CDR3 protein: CSARGPRDTSYEQYF. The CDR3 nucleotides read TGCAGTGCTAGAGGGCCCCGGGACACTTCCTACGAGCAGTACTTC.

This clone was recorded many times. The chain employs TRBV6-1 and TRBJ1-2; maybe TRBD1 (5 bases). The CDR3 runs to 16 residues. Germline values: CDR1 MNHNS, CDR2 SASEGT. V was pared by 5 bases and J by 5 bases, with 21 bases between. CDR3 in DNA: TGTGCCAGCAGTACTGGAACAAGCCTCAAGGGGTATGGCTACACCTTC. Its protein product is CASSTGTSLKGYGYTF.

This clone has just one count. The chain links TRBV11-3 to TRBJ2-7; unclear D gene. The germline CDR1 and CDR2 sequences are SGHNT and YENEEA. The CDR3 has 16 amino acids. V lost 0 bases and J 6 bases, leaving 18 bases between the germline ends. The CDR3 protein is CASSLDGSRELSEQYF. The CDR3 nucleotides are TGTGCCAGCAGCTTAGATGGGTCAAGAGAGCTATCCGAGCAGTACTTC.

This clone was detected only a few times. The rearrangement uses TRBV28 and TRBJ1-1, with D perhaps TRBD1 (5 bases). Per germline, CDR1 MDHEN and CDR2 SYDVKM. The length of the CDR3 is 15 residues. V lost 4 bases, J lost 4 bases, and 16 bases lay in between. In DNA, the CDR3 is TGTGCCAGCAGTTATAGGGGAACCGGGGGCACTGAAGCTTTCTTT. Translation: CASSYRGTGGTEAFF.

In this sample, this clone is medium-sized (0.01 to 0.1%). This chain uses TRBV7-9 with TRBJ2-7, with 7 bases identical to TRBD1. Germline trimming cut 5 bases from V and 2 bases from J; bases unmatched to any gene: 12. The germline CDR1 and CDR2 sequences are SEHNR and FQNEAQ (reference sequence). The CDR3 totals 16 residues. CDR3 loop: CASSQPARQGAYEQYF. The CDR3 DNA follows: TGTGCCAGCAGCCAACCCGCGAGACAGGGAGCCTACGAGCAGTACTTC.

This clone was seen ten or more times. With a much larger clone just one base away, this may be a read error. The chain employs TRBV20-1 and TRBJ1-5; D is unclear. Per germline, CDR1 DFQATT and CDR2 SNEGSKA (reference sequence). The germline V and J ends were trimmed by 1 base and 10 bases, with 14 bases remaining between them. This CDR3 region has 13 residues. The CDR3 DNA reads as TGCAGTGCTAGAGGTCAGACCGTCGGACCCCAGCATTTT. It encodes CSARGQTVGPQHF.

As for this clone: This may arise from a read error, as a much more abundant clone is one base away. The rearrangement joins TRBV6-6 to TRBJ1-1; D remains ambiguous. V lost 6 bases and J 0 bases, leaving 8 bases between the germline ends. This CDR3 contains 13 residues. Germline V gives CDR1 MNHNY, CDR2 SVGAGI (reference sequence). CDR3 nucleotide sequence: TGTGCCAGCAGATACCCGATGAACACTGAAGCTTTCTTT. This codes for CASRYPMNTEAFF.

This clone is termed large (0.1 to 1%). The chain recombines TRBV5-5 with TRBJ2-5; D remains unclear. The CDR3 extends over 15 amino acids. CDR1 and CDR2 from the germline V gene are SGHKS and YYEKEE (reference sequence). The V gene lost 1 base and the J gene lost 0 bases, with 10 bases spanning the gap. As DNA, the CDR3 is TGTGCCAGCAGCTTGCCCAGGACGTACCAAGAGACCCAGTACTTC. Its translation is CASSLPRTYQETQYF.

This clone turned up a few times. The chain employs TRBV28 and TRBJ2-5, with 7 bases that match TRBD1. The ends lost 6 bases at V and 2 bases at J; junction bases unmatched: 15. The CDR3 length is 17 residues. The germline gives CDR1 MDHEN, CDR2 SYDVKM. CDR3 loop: CASSTQQGGTGQETQYF. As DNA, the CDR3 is TGTGCCAGCAGCACACAGCAAGGGGGCACGGGACAAGAGACCCAGTACTTC.

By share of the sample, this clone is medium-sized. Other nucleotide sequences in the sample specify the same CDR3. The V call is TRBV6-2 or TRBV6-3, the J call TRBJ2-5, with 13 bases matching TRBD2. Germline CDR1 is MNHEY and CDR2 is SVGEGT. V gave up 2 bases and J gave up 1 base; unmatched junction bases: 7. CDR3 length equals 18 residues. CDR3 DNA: TGTGCCAGCAGTTACGTGCGGACTAGCGGGAGCAGCCAAGAGACCCAGTACTTC. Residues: CASSYVRTSGSSQETQYF.

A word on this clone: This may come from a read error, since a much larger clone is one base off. For the CDR3, the DNA is TGTGCCAGCAGAAGGACCCCTGGGGCCAACGTCCTGACTTTC. Amino acid sequence: CASRRTPGANVLTF. The rearrangement links TRBV6-1 to TRBJ2-6, with unresolved D. Trimming stripped 6 bases from V and 2 bases from J, with 8 bases between. The germline V gene encodes CDR1 MNHNS and CDR2 SASEGT. This CDR3 contains 14 residues.

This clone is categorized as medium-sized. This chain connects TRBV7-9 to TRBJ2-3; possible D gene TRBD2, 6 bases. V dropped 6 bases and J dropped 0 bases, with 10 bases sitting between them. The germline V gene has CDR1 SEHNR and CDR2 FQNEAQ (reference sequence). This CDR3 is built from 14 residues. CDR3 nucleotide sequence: TGTGCCAGCAGTCCGGGACTTAGCACAGATACGCAGTATTTT. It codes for CASSPGLSTDTQYF.

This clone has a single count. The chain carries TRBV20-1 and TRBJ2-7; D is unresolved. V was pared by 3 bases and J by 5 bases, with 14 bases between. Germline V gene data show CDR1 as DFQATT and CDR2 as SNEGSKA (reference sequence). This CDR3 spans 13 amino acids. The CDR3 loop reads CSASYVGLDEQYF. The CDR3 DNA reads TGCAGTGCTAGTTACGTAGGGTTAGACGAGCAGTACTTC.

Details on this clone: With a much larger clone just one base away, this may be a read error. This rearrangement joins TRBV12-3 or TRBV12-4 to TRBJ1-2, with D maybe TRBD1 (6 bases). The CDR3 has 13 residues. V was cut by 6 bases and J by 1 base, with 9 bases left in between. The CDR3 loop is CASSRDINYGYTF. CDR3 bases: TGTGCCAGCAGCCGGGACATTAACTATGGCTACACCTTC.

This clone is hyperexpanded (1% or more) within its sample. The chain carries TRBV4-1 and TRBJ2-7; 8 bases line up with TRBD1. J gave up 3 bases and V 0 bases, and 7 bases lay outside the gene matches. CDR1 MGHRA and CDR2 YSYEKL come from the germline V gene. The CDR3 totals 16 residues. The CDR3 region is CASSQDLYRGIYEQYF. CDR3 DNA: TGCGCCAGCAGCCAAGATCTATACAGGGGGATCTACGAGCAGTACTTC.

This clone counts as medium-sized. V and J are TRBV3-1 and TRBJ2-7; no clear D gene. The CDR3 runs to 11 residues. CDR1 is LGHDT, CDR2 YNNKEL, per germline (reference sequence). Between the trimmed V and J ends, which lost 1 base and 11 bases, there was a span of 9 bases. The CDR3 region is CASSQGGKEYF. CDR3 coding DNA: TGTGCCAGCAGCCAAGGTGGGAAGGAGTACTTC.

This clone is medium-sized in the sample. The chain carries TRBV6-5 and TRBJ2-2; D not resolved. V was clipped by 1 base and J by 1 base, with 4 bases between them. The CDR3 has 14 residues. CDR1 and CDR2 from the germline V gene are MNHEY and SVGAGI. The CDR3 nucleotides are TGTGCCAGCAGTTACTGGCAGAACACCGGGGAGCTGTTTTTT. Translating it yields CASSYWQNTGELFF.

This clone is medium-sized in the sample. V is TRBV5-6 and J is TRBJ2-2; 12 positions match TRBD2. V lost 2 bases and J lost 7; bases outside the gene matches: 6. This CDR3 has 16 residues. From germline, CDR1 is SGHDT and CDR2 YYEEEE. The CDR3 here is CASSLLAGGSGGELFF. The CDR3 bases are TGTGCCAGCAGCTTACTAGCGGGAGGCTCGGGCGGGGAGCTGTTTTTT.

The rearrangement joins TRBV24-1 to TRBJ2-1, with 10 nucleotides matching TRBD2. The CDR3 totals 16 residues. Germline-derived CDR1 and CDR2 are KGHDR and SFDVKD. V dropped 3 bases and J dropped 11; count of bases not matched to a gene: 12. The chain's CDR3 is CATSDDPGLAVDKQFF. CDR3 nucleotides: TGTGCCACCAGTGATGATCCCGGACTAGCGGTAGATAAGCAGTTCTTC.

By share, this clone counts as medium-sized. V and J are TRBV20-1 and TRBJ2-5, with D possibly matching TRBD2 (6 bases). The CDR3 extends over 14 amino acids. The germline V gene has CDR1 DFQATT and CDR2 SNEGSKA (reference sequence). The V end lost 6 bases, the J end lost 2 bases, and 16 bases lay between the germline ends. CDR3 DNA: TGCAGTGCCGGGGAGGAAACGATGCAAGAGACCCAGTACTTC. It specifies CSAGEETMQETQYF.

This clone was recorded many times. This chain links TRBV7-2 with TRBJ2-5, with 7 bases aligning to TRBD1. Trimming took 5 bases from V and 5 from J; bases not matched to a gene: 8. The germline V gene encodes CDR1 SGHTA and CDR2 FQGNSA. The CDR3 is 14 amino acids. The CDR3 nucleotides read TGTGCCAGCAGCCCGGGACAGACTGGGGAGACCCAGTACTTC. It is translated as CASSPGQTGETQYF.